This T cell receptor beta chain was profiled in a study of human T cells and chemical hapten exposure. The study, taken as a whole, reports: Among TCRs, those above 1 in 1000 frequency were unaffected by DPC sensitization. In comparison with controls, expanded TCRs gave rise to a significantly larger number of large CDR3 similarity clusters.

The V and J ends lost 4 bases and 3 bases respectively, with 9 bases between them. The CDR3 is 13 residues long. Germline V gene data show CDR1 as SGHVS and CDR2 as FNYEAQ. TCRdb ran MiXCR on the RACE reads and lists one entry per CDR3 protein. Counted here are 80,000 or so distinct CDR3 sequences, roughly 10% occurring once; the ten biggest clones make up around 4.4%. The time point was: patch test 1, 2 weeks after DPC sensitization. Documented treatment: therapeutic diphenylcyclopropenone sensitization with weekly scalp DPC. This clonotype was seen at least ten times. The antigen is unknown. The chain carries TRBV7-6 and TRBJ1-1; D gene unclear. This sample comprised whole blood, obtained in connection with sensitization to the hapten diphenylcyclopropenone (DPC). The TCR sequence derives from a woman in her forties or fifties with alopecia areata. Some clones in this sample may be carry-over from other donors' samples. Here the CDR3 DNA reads TGTGCCAGCAGCTCCGTCTCTCACACTGAAGCTTTCTTT. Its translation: CASSSVSHTEAFF.